A selection of T cell receptor beta chains follows, all from one sample in a study of blood T cells in healthy people across ages. Via MiXCR, TCRdb re-called the 5' RACE reads, giving one row per CDR3 protein. The sample holds around 1.5 million distinct CDR3 sequences, about 32% seen once. The material sequenced was blood. Receptors were obtained from a woman in her twenties or thirties in good health. Each CDR3 is given with its conserved first and last residue. A D gene is named only where the DNA matches it firmly. A row's size may be missing; if present it is once, few, many or a size class.

v_gene	abundance	d_gene	j_gene	CDR3nt	CDR3aa
TRBV20-1	-	-	TRBJ1-4	TGCAGTGCTAGATCCGAAAACAGAAATGAAAAACTGTTTTTT	CSARSENRNEKLFF
TRBV20-1	few	-	TRBJ1-4	TGCAGTGCTGTCCACAGGAATGCGGAGGAAAAACTGTTTTTT	CSAVHRNAEEKLFF
TRBV6-5	-	-	TRBJ2-5	TGTGCCAGCAGAGTGGGGTGGTACCAAGAGACCCAGTACTTC	CASRVGWYQETQYF
TRBV20-1	-	TRBD2	TRBJ2-3	TGCAGTGCTACCGTCGGACTAGCGGGGGGCACAGATACGCAGTATTTT	CSATVGLAGGTDTQYF
TRBV18	few	TRBD1	TRBJ2-7	TGTGCCAGCTCACCCTCGACAGGGGGCCAGGGGGAGCAGTACTTC	CASSPSTGGQGEQYF
TRBV9	-	TRBD2	TRBJ2-3	TGTGCCAGCAGCCCCACGGGACTAGAAAACTGGGCGTATTTT	CASSPTGLENWAYF
TRBV7-9	-	TRBD2	TRBJ2-7	TGTGCCAGCAGCGTCCTAGCGGGGACCTACGAGCAGTACTTC	CASSVLAGTYEQYF
TRBV11-1	-	TRBD2	TRBJ2-7	TGTGCCAGCAGCTTAGCTAGCGGGAGGGCCTACGAGCAGTACTTC	CASSLASGRAYEQYF
TRBV6-5	-	TRBD1	TRBJ1-5	TGTGCCAGCAGCGGACAGGGTCAGCCCCAGCATTTT	CASSGQGQPQHF
TRBV20-1	few	-	TRBJ2-1	TGCAGTGCTAGTAGAGGGGTGAACAATGAGCAGTTCTTC	CSASRGVNNEQFF
TRBV10-3	many	TRBD1	TRBJ2-7	TGTGCCATCAGTGAGTTCCAGGGGGCCGAGCAGTACTTC	CAISEFQGAEQYF
TRBV20-1	-	-	TRBJ1-6	TGCAGTGCTGACAGCTCCTATAATTCACCCCTCCACTTT	CSADSSYNSPLHF
TRBV30	-	-	TRBJ2-1	TGTGCCTGGAGGTTTCCAGGGAGGTATGAGCAGTTCTTC	CAWRFPGRYEQFF
TRBV6-2/TRBV6-3	-	TRBD1	TRBJ1-1	TGTGCCAGCGGCAGGGGGCGCGGCACTGAAGCTTTCTTT	CASGRGRGTEAFF
TRBV20-1	-	-	TRBJ1-1	TGCAGTGCTAGTATAGGGGCCGGGGGGGCTTTCTTT	CSASIGAGGAFF
TRBV4-1	few	-	TRBJ1-2	TGCGCCAGCAGCCAAGAACTGGGCAGCTTCTATGGCTACACCTTC	CASSQELGSFYGYTF
TRBV28	-	-	TRBJ1-4	TGTGCCAGCAGTTCCACCACAGTGGGACAATGGAAAAAACTGTTTTTT	CASSSTTVGQWKKLFF
TRBV20-1	few	-	TRBJ2-7	TGCAGTGCTCCCATGAGGCAGGGGCCACACGAGCAGTACTTC	CSAPMRQGPHEQYF
TRBV20-1	few	TRBD2	TRBJ2-1	TGCAGTGCTAGAGCTAGCGGGAGAAACAATGAGCAGTTCTTC	CSARASGRNNEQFF